This entry lists 12 T cell receptor beta chains sequenced from one sample in a study of T cell clonality in common variable immunodeficiency. TCRdb's copy holds only in-frame clones and misses some; the assay was immunoSEQ multiplex PCR. The sample holds some 60,000 clones, and no clone turns up only once. What was sequenced was peripheral blood mononuclear cells. These receptors were taken from a person between 18 and 69 years old in good health.

This clone was counted many times. Read coverage stops 3 residues before the CDR3 terminus; the germline J gene supplies the remainder. The genes are TRBV19 and TRBJ1-5; 9 bases are shared with TRBD1. The length of the CDR3 is 14 residues. Unmatched junction bases numbered 3, after V lost 7 bases and J lost 2 bases. Germline CDR1 and CDR2: LNHDA and SQIVND (reference sequence). The CDR3 reads CASTRTGGNQPQHF. CDR3 DNA, as far as it was read: TGTGCCAGTACACGGACAGGGGGCAATCAGCCC.

This clone was counted many times. The read is 3 residues too short to cover the CDR3 end, so that end is filled in from the germline J gene. The chain recombines TRBV7-9 with TRBJ1-2; a weak D match, TRBD1 (6 bases). Germline values: CDR1 SEHNR, CDR2 FQNEAQ (reference sequence). There are 14 residues in the CDR3. CDR3: CASSLGTFQGGYTF. The CDR3 DNA, read in part, is TGTGCCAGCAGCTTAGGGACCTTTCAGGGGGGC.

This clone was detected ten times or more. With the read ending 3 residues before the CDR3 end, the germline J gene is used to fill in that end. V is TRBV14 and J is TRBJ1-2; D gene unclear. CDR3 length: 13 residues. The germline V gene encodes CDR1 SGHDN and CDR2 FVKESK. Trimming shortened V by 1 base and J by 6 bases, and 9 bases separated the two germline ends. The CDR3 loop is CASSQVGPDGYTF. The sequenced CDR3 bases are TGTGCCAGCAGCCAAGTAGGGCCGGATGGC.

The table lists this clone with many counts. Read coverage stops 3 residues before the CDR3 terminus; the germline J gene supplies the remainder. The chain recombines TRBV6-2 or TRBV6-3 with TRBJ1-2; 8 bases are a match to TRBD1. Germline assignment: CDR1 MNHEY and CDR2 SVGEGT. The CDR3 covers 14 residues. The ends lost 5 bases at V and 6 bases at J; junction bases unmatched: 8. CDR3 in amino acids: CASSTRTGNNGYTF. The DNA read from the CDR3 is TGTGCCAGCAGTACAAGGACAGGGAATAATGGC.

This clone has a count of ten or more. The read stops 3 residues short of the end of the CDR3; the missing end is completed from the germline J gene. The genes are TRBV7-2 and TRBJ2-3; 8 nucleotides align to TRBD1. Germline V lookup: CDR1 SGHTA, CDR2 FQGNSA. This CDR3 region has 13 residues. The V segment lost 5 bases and the J segment 7 bases; nucleotides outside the gene matches: 5. The DNA read from the CDR3 is TGTGCCAGCAGCCCAGGGGGCCCCCATACG. It encodes CASSPGGPHT. The entire CDR3 protein is CASSPGGPHTQYF.

Ten or more counts support this clone. The read ends 3 residues shy of where the CDR3 ends; the end is completed using the germline J gene. The rearrangement uses TRBV9 and TRBJ2-7; 8 nucleotides match TRBD1. J gave up 0 bases and V 0 bases, and 5 bases lay outside the gene matches. Germline V CDR1 and CDR2: SGDLS, YYNGEE. This CDR3 comprises 16 residues. The CDR3 sequence is CASSVGETGVSYEQYF. Partial CDR3 DNA: TGTGCCAGCAGCGTAGGGGAGACAGGGGTCTCCTACGAG.

This clone was seen ten or more times. The CDR3 end lies 3 residues beyond the end of the read and is filled in from the germline J gene. V gene TRBV24-1 combines with J gene TRBJ2-3; possible D gene TRBD2, 6 bases. Per the germline V gene, CDR1 is KGHDR and CDR2 is SFDVKD. CDR3 size: 15 residues. Trimming shortened V by 2 bases and J by 0 bases, and 8 bases separated the two germline ends. CDR3 DNA (partial): TGTGCCACCAGTGATTCCGGGACTAGCACAGATACG. Its translation: CATSDSGTSTDT. The complete CDR3 protein is CATSDSGTSTDTQYF.

This clone has ten or more counts. The CDR3 end is not reached by the read, which stops 3 residues before it; the germline J gene fills it in. The gene calls are TRBV20-1 and TRBJ1-1, with TRBD1 identical over 10 bases. V lost 2 bases and J lost 0; bases outside the gene matches: 3. The germline V gene encodes CDR1 DFQATT and CDR2 SNEGSKA (reference sequence). The CDR3 consists of 15 residues. CDR3 DNA (partial): TGCAGTGCTAGACGGGGACAGGGGTTGAACACTGAA. Its protein is CSARRGQGLNTE. The entire CDR3 sequence reads CSARRGQGLNTEAFF.

This clone was recorded at least ten times. The CDR3 extends 3 residues past the end of the read, so its final part is completed from the germline J gene. This chain joins TRBV27 and TRBJ2-2, with D possibly TRBD2 on 6 matching bases. V lost 4 bases and J 4 bases, leaving 10 bases between the germline ends. The V gene's germline CDR1 is MNHEY and CDR2 SMNVEV (reference sequence). The CDR3 covers 14 residues. The part of the CDR3 DNA that was read is TGTGCCAGCAGTTCATTGGGGGGCACCGGGGAG. Its translation: CASSSLGGTGE. The whole CDR3 region reads CASSSLGGTGELFF.

This clone was seen many times. The read is 3 residues too short to cover the CDR3 end, so that end is filled in from the germline J gene. The genes are TRBV20-1 and TRBJ1-5; D call uncertain. The CDR3 has 15 residues. Trimming took 0 bases from V and 7 from J, leaving 16 bases between them. In germline, CDR1 is DFQATT, CDR2 SNEGSKA (reference sequence). CDR3 protein: CSARDIGQRGQPQHF. The CDR3 DNA, read in part, is TGCAGTGCTAGAGATATCGGTCAGCGGGGACAGCCC.

This clone was detected ten times or more. The read comes to an end 3 residues before the CDR3 does, leaving the germline J gene to fill in the end. The chain is built from TRBV18 and TRBJ2-5; the D gene is possibly TRBD1 (8 bases). Per the germline V gene, CDR1 is KGHSH and CDR2 is LQKENI. This CDR3 has 13 amino acids. With 5 bases removed from V and 3 bases from J, the gap between germline ends came to 10 bases. CDR3 DNA, as far as it was read: TGTGCCAGCTCAACAGGGGGGGAAGAGACC. Translated: CASSTGGEET. The whole CDR3 region reads CASSTGGEETQYF.

There are many counts of this clone. The read stops 3 residues short of the end of the CDR3; the missing end is completed from the germline J gene. This chain links TRBV12-3 or TRBV12-4 with TRBJ1-4, with TRBD1 matching 7 bases. The CDR3 has 16 residues. V shed 5 bases, J shed 0 bases, and the junction held 6 bases outside the gene matches. The CDR3 bases that were read are TGTGCCAGCAGTCCAGATACAGGGGCAACTAATGAAAAA. Translated: CASSPDTGATNEK. The full CDR3 reads CASSPDTGATNEKLFF.